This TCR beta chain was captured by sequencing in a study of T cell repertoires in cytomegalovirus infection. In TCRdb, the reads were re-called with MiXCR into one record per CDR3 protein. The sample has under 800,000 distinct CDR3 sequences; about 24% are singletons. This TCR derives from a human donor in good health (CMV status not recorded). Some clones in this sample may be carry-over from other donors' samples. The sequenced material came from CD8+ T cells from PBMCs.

This chain's CDR3 is CASSQDFLGNEKLFF. DNA for the CDR3: TGTGCCAGCAGCCAAGATTTTTTGGGAAATGAAAAACTGTTTTTT. The chain combines TRBV14 with TRBJ1-4; D call uncertain. The CDR3 is made up of 15 amino acids. Per the germline V gene, CDR1 is SGHDN and CDR2 is FVKESK. V lost 0 bases and J 5 bases, leaving 10 bases between the germline ends.